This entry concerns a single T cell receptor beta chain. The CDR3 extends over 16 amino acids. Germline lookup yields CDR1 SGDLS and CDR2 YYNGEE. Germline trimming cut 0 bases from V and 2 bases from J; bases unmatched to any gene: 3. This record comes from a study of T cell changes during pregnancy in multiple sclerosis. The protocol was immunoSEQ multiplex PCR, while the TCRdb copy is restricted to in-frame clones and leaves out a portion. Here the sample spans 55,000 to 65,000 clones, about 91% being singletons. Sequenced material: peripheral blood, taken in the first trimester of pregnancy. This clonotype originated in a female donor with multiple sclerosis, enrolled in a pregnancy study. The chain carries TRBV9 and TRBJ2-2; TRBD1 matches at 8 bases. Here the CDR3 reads CASSVAGTGNTGELFF. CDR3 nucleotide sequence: TGTGCCAGCAGCGTAGCTGGGACAGGCAACACCGGGGAGCTGTTTTTT.